This T cell receptor (beta chain) comes out of a study of blood T cell repertoires in COVID-19. Study context: The cDNA or gDNA used as material had been derived from T cells, B-cell-depleted T cells, or PBMCs.

Original processing methods: Amplification from reference gene primers served as the basis for estimated nucleated cell counts. Some clones are missing from TCRdb's copy, which holds only in-frame ones; the method was immunoSEQ multiplex PCR. The V and J calls and clone size were taken over from that table, and D and trimming were inferred from the DNA. The sample carries fewer than 400,000 clones, approximately 89% recorded once. Cohorts were based on clinical histories the participants reported. Among Cohort 3 donors, those recovered had two negative PCRs, clearance, or symptom resolution. This CDR3 comprises 12 residues. Germline CDR1 and CDR2: ENHRY and SYGVKD. V lost 3 bases and J lost 5, with 7 bases in between.

Sequenced sample: PBMCs or T cells enriched from blood (not recorded which). The origin of this receptor is a woman in her twenties or thirties who had recovered from COVID-19. V and J are TRBV10-3 and TRBJ1-1; D gene ambiguous. The CDR3 region has the DNA TGTGCCATCAGTGACCCAATTACTGAAGCTTTCTTT. It codes for CAISDPITEAFF.